This T cell receptor beta chain was recovered during a study of beta chain features in type 1 diabetes. Study conclusions and caveats: Patients with Type 1 diabetes showed moderately but significantly shorter TCRB CDR3s in all four CD4+ subsets.

This clone was recorded a few times. As yet, its antigen is unknown. A single heparinised blood sample, averaging roughly 100 mL, was obtained per donor. The authors reverse transcribed all of the isolated RNA, so sequencing captured expressed TCRB transcripts. The assay was immunoSEQ multiplex PCR, and TCRdb's table has in-frame clones only and misses some. Among roughly 300,000 clones, approximately 15% were seen once, and the ten largest hold about 0.017%. V lost 6 bases to trimming and J lost 15 bases; unmatched junction nucleotides: 13. Germline CDR1 reads MNHNS; CDR2 reads SASEGT. The CDR3 contains 13 residues.

The rearrangement uses TRBV6-1 and TRBJ2-2; 7 bases align to TRBD2. The sequenced material came from naive CD4+ T cells from blood. The receptor's source is a man aged 25 to 45 with type 1 diabetes. DNA for the CDR3: TGTGCCAGCAGGCAATCTGGCGGGAGTTGTGTGTTTTTT. This translates into CASRQSGGSCVFF.